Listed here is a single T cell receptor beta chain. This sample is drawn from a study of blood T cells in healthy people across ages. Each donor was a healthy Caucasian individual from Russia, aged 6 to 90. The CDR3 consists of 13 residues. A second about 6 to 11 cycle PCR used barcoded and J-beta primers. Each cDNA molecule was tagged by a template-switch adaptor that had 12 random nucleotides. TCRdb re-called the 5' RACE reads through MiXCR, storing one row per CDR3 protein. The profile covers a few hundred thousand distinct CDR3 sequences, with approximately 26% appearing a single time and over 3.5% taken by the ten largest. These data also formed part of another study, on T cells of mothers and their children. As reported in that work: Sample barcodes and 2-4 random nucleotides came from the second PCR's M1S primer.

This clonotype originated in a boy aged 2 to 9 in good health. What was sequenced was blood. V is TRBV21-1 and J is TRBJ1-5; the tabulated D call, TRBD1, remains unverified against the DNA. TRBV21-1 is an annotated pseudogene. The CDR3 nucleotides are TGTGCCAGCAGCCCCGGGGGCGGGCAGCCCCAGCATTTT. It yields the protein CASSPGGGQPQHF.